The 9 T cell receptor beta chains below were found in one sample sequenced in a study of blood T cell repertoires in COVID-19. Some clones are missing from TCRdb's copy, which holds only in-frame ones; the method was immunoSEQ multiplex PCR. Here the sample spans over 100,000 clones, approximately 80% being singletons. Input material: peripheral blood. All receptors derive from a woman in her 70s with acute or convalescent COVID-19.

This clone came up a few times. V is TRBV3-1 (or the pseudogene TRBV3-2) and J is TRBJ1-6; a possible D gene is TRBD1 (5 bases). The germline V gene encodes CDR1 LGHDT and CDR2 YNNKEL (reference sequence). With 5 bases removed from V and 3 bases from J, the gap between germline ends came to 14 bases. This CDR3 comprises 16 residues. DNA of the CDR3: TGTGCCAGCAGCGTCGCCCAGGGCCGCTATAATTCACCCCTCCACTTT. Protein product: CASSVAQGRYNSPLHF.

The genes are TRBV5-8 and TRBJ1-2; 9 bases fit TRBD1. The CDR3 extends over 13 amino acids. Germline values: CDR1 SGHTS, CDR2 YDEGEE. V was clipped by 5 bases and J by 6 bases; unmatched bases: 5. CDR3 sequence reads: CASRLQGANGYTF. CDR3 nucleotides: TGTGCCAGCAGATTACAGGGGGCGAATGGCTACACCTTC.

J is TRBJ1-1 and V is TRBV19; no definite D call. The germline gives CDR1 LNHDA, CDR2 SQIVND (reference sequence). The CDR3 has 15 residues. V was pared by 11 bases and J by 0 bases, with 19 bases between. The CDR3, as DNA: TGTGCCCTTCCTTTGGCGGGCCTTTTGAACACTGAAGCTTTCTTT. Protein sequence: CALPLAGLLNTEAFF.

The chain combines TRBV7-9 with TRBJ1-5; no definite D call. Trimming removed 5 bases at V and 5 bases at J, with 13 bases between. Germline V lookup: CDR1 SEHNR, CDR2 FQNEAQ (reference sequence). CDR3 length equals 14 residues. The CDR3 sequence is CASSPDIPDQPQHF. The CDR3 region has the DNA TGTGCCAGCAGCCCCGACATCCCCGATCAGCCCCAGCATTTT.

V usage is TRBV7-6 and J usage is TRBJ1-1; D is possibly TRBD1 (6 bases). The V gene's germline CDR1 is SGHVS and CDR2 FNYEAQ. Trimming stripped 0 bases from V and 3 bases from J, with 14 bases between. CDR3 length: 16 residues. CDR3 residues: CASSLAHRAGDTEAFF. The CDR3 DNA sequence: TGTGCCAGCAGCTTAGCGCACAGGGCAGGCGACACTGAAGCTTTCTTT.

The V gene is TRBV20-1, the J gene TRBJ1-2, with 8 bases aligning to TRBD1. The CDR3 length is 11 residues. CDR1 DFQATT and CDR2 SNEGSKA come from the germline V gene (reference sequence). The trim removed 5 bases at V and 8 bases at J, leaving 4 bases unmatched. The CDR3 DNA sequence: TGCAGTGCTCCCGGACAGGGCGGCTACACCTTC. It yields the protein CSAPGQGGYTF.

The genes are TRBV5-4 and TRBJ1-5; 8 nucleotides agree with TRBD1. Germline V gene data show CDR1 as SGHNT and CDR2 as YYREEE (reference sequence). The CDR3 consists of 16 residues. J was trimmed by 6 bases and V by 0 bases; bases with no gene match: 8. The CDR3 coding sequence is TGTGCCAGCAGCTTGGGGCAGGGGGCATCCACTCAGCCCCAGCATTTT. Its translation: CASSLGQGASTQPQHF. The full variable domain, rest sourced from reference TRBV5-4 and TRBJ1-5, is ETGVTQSPTHLIKTRGQQVTLRCSSQSGHNTVSWYQQALGQGPQFIFQYYREEENGRGNFPPRFSGLQFPNYSSELNVNALELDDSALYLCASSLGQGASTQPQHFGDGTRLSIL.

This chain uses TRBV6-5 with TRBJ2-1, with 8 nucleotides matching TRBD2. The length of the CDR3 is 13 residues. The J segment lost 6 bases and the V segment lost 7 bases, leaving 5 bases of the junction unmatched. Germline CDR1 reads MNHEY; CDR2 reads SVGAGI. CDR3 loop: CASKGLAGNEQFF. The CDR3 DNA follows: TGTGCCAGCAAGGGTCTAGCGGGCAATGAGCAGTTCTTC.

V usage is TRBV3-1 (or the pseudogene TRBV3-2) and J usage is TRBJ1-1; possible D gene TRBD1, 6 bases. Germline lookup yields CDR1 LGHDT and CDR2 YNNKEL (reference sequence). The CDR3 contains 16 residues. V was cut by 1 base and J by 5 bases, with 17 bases left in between. DNA of the CDR3: TGTGCCAGCAGCCAAGGTGGGGGGGCTGGGTTGACTGAAGCTTTCTTT. It yields the protein CASSQGGGAGLTEAFF.